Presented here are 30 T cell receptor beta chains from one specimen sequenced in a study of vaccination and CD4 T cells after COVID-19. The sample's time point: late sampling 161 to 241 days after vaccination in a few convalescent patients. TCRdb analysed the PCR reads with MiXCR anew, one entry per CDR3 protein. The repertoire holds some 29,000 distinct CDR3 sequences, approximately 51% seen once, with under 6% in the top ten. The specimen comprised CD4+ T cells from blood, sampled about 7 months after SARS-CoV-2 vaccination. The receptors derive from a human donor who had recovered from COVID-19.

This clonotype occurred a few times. CDR3 region: CASSFGLNRQETQYF. The CDR3 DNA reads TGTGCCAGCAGCTTCGGCTTAAACAGACAAGAGACCCAGTACTTC. The chain has TRBV7-2 and TRBJ2-5; D gene uncertain. The CDR3 runs to 15 residues. CDR1 and CDR2 from the germline V gene are SGHTA and FQGNSA. Trimming pared 3 bases from V and 2 bases from J, leaving 13 bases between.

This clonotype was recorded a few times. As DNA, the CDR3 is TGTGCCAGCAGCGCAGGGGTACAGGACATCGACATTCAGTACTTC. This codes for CASSAGVQDIDIQYF. V usage is TRBV11-1 and J usage is TRBJ2-4; perhaps TRBD1 as D (6 bases). The V gene lost 5 bases and the J gene lost 8 bases, with 19 bases spanning the gap. The CDR3 is 15 amino acids. Germline assignment: CDR1 SGHAT and CDR2 FQDESV (reference sequence). Combining the CDR3 with reference TRBV11-1 and TRBJ2-4 gives the whole variable domain EAEVAQSPRYKITEKSQAVAFWCDPISGHATLYWYRQILGQGPELLVQFQDESVVDDSQLPKDRFSAERLKGVDSTLKIQPAELGDSAMYLCASSAGVQDIDIQYFGAGTRLSVL.

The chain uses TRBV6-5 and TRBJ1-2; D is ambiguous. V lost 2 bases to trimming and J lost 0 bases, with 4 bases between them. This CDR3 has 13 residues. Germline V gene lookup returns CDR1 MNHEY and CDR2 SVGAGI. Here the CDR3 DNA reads TGTGCCAGCAGTTACACAGCTAACTATGGCTACACCTTC. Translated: CASSYTANYGYTF.

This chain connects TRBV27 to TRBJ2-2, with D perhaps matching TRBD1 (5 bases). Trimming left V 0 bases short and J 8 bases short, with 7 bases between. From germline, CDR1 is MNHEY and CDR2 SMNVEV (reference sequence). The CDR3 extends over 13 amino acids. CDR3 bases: TGTGCCAGCAGTTTATCCCGGACAGGGGAGCTGTTTTTT. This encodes CASSLSRTGELFF.

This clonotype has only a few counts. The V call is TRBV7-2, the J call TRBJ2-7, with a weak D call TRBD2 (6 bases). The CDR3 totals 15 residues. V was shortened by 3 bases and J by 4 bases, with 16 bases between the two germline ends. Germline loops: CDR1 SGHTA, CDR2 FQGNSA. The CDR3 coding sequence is TGTGCCAGCAGCTTTAGCTTCGGGAGTGCGTACGAGCAGTACTTC. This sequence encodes CASSFSFGSAYEQYF. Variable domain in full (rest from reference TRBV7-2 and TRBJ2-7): GAGVSQSPSNKVTEKGKDVELRCDPISGHTALYWYRQSLGQGLEFLIYFQGNSAPDKSGLPSDRFSAERTGGSVSTLTIQRTQQEDSAVYLCASSFSFGSAYEQYFGPGTRLTVT.

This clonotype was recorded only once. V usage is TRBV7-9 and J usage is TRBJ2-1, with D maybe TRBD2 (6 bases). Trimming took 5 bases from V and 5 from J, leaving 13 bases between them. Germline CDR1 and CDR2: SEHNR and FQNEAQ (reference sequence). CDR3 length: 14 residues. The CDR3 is CASSEATSHNEQFF. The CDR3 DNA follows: TGTGCCAGCAGCGAGGCTACTAGCCACAATGAGCAGTTCTTC.

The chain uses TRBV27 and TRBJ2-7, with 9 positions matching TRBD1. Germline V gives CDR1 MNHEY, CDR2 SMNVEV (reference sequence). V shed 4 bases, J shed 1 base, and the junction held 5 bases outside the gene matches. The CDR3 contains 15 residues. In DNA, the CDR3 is TGTGCCAGCAGTTCTCTGGGGACAGGGTCCTACGAGCAGTACTTC. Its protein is CASSSLGTGSYEQYF.

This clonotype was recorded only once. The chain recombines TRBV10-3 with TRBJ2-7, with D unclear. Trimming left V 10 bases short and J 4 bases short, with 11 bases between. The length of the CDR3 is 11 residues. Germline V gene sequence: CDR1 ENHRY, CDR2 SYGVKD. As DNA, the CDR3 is TGTGCCACCTCAGCCGGATACGAGCAGTACTTC. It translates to CATSAGYEQYF.

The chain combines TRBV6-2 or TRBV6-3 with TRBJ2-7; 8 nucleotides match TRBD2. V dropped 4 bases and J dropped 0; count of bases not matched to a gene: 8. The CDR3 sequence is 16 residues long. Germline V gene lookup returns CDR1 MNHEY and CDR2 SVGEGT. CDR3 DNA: TGTGCCAGCAGTTTCAGACTAGCGCCTTTCTCCTACGAGCAGTACTTC. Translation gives CASSFRLAPFSYEQYF.

CDR3 sequence reads: CASSMGGHHNEQFF. The CDR3, as DNA: TGTGCCAGTAGTATGGGAGGGCACCACAATGAGCAGTTCTTC. This chain uses TRBV19 with TRBJ2-1; 7 bases map to TRBD2. The V and J ends lost 3 bases and 5 bases, in that order; junction bases with no gene match: 4. This CDR3 spans 14 amino acids. The V gene's germline CDR1 is LNHDA and CDR2 SQIVND (reference sequence). The variable domain in full, with the rest retrieved from reference TRBV19 and TRBJ2-1, is DGGITQSPKYLFRKEGQNVTLSCEQNLNHDAMYWYRQDPGQGLRLIYYSQIVNDFQKGDIAEGYSVSREKKESFPLTVTSAQKNPTAFYLCASSMGGHHNEQFFGPGTRLTVL.

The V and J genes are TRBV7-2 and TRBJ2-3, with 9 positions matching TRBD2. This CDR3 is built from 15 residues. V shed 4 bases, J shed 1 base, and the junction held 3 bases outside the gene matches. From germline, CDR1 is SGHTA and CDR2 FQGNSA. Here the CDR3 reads CASSSWTSGTDTQYF. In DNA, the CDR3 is TGTGCCAGCAGCTCTTGGACTAGCGGCACAGATACGCAGTATTTT.

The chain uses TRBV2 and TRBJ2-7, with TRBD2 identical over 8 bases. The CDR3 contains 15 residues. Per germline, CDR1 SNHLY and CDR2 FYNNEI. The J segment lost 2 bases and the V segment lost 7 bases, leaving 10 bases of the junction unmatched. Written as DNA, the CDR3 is TGTGCCAGCACCCTCGGGGGGGGCAGGACCTACGAGCAGTACTTC. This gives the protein CASTLGGGRTYEQYF. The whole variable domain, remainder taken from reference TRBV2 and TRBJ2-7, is EPEVTQTPSHQVTQMGQEVILRCVPISNHLYFYWYRQILGQKVEFLVSFYNNEISEKSEIFDDQFSVERPDGSNFTLKIRSTKLEDSAMYFCASTLGGGRTYEQYFGPGTRLTVT.

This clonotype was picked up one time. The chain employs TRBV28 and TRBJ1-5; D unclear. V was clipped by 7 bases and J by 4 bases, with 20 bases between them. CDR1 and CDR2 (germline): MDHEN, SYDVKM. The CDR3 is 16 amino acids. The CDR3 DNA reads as TGTGCCAGCATCCCCACAATAGTGGACTTAAATCAGCCCCAGCATTTT. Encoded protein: CASIPTIVDLNQPQHF.

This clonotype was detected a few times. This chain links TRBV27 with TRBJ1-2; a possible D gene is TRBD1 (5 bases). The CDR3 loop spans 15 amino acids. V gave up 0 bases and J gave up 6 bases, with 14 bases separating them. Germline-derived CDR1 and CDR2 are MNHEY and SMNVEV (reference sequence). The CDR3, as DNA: TGTGCCAGCAGTTTATCGTTGTGGGACGGTGATGGCTACACCTTC. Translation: CASSLSLWDGDGYTF.

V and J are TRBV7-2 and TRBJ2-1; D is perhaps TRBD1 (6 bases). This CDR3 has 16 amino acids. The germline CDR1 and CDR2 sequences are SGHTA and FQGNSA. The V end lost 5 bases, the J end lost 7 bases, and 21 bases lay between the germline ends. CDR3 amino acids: CASSQRWQGSRNEQFF. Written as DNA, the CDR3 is TGTGCCAGCAGCCAGAGGTGGCAGGGGAGCAGGAATGAGCAGTTCTTC.

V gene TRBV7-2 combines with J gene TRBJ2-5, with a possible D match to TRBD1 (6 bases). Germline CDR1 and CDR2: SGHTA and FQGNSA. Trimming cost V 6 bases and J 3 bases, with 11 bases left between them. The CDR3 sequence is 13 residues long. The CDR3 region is CASRRTVKETQYF. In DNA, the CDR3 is TGTGCCAGCAGGAGGACAGTAAAAGAGACCCAGTACTTC.

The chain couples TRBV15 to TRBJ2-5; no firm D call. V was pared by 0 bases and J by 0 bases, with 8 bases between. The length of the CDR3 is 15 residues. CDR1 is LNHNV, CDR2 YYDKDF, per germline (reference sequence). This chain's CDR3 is CATSRDYQNQETQYF. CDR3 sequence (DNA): TGTGCCACCAGCAGAGATTACCAGAACCAAGAGACCCAGTACTTC.

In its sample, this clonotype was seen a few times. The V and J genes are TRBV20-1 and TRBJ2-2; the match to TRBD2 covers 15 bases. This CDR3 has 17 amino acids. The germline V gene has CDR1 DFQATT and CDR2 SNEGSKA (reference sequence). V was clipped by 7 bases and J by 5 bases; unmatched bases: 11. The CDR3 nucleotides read TGCAGTGTCGCTCCGGGACTAGCGGGAGGAGGGACCGGGGAGCTGTTTTTT. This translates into CSVAPGLAGGGTGELFF.

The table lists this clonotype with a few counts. The CDR3 DNA reads TGCAGTGCTACCAGGACAGGGTCCGTTTCACCCCTCCACTTT. Its protein product is CSATRTGSVSPLHF. V usage is TRBV20-1 and J usage is TRBJ1-6; 8 bases map to TRBD1. CDR1 and CDR2 (germline): DFQATT, SNEGSKA (reference sequence). V was clipped by 4 bases and J by 9 bases; unmatched bases: 8. There are 14 residues in the CDR3.

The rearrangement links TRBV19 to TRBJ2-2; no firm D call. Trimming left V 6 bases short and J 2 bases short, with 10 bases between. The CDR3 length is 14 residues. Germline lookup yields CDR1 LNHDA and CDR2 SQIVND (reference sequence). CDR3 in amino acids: CASSHHPNTGELFF. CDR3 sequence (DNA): TGTGCCAGTAGCCACCATCCTAACACCGGGGAGCTGTTTTTT.

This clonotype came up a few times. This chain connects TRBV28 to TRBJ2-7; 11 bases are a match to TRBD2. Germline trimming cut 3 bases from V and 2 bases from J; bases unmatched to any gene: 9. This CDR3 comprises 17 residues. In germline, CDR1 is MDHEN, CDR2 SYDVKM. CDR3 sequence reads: CASSFGLAGGRTYEQYF. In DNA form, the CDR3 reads TGTGCCAGCAGTTTTGGGCTAGCGGGAGGCCGAACCTACGAGCAGTACTTC. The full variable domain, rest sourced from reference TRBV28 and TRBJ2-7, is DVKVTQSSRYLVKRTGEKVFLECVQDMDHENMFWYRQDPGLGLRLIYFSYDVKMKEKGDIPEGYSVSREKKERFSLILESASTNQTSMYLCASSFGLAGGRTYEQYFGPGTRLTVT.

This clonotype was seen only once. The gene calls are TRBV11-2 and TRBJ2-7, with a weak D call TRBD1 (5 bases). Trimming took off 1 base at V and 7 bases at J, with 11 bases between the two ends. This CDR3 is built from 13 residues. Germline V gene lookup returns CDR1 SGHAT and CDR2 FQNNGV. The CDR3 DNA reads TGTGCCAGCAGCTTAGTCAGGGTGGGGGAGCAGTACTTC. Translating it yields CASSLVRVGEQYF.

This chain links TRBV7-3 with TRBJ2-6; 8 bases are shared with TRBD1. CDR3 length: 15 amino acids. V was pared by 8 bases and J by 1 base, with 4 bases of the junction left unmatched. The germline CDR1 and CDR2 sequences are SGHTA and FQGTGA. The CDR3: CASATGVSGANVLTF. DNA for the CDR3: TGTGCCAGCGCGACAGGGGTGTCTGGGGCCAACGTCCTGACTTTC.

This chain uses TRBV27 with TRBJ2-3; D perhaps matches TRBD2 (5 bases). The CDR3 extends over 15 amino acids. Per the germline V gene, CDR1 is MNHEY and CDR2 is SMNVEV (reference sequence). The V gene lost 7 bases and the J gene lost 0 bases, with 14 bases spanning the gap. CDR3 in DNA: TGTGCCAGCATGAAAGCCGGGATTAGCACAGATACGCAGTATTTT. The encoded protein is CASMKAGISTDTQYF.

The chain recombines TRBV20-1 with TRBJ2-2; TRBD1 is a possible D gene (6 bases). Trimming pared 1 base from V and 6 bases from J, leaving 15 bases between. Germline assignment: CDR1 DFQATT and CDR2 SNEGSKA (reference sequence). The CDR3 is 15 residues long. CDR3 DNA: TGCAGTGCTAGAGGTGGGGGCGGATTTGCCGGGGAGCTGTTTTTT. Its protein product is CSARGGGGFAGELFF.

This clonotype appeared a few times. The CDR3 sequence: CASSEGLTEDQPQHF. The CDR3 region has the DNA TGTGCCAGCAGTGAAGGCTTGACTGAGGATCAGCCCCAGCATTTT. The chain is built from TRBV6-1 and TRBJ1-5; D ambiguous. V was clipped by 1 base and J by 5 bases, with 12 bases between them. This CDR3 comprises 15 residues. CDR1 and CDR2 from the germline V gene are MNHNS and SASEGT.

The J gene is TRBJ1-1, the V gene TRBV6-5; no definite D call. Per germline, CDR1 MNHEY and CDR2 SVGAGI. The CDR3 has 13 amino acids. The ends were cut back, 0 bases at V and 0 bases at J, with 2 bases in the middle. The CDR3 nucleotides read TGTGCCAGCAGTTACTCTCTGAACACTGAAGCTTTCTTT. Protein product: CASSYSLNTEAFF.

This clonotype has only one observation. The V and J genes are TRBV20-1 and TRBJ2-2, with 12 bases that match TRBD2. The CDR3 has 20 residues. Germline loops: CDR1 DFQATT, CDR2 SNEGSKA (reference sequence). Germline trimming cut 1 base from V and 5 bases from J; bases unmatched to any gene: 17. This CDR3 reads CSARVSGGLAGPRGTGELFF. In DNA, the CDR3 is TGCAGTGCTAGAGTCTCCGGGGGACTAGCGGGCCCGCGGGGTACCGGGGAGCTGTTTTTT.

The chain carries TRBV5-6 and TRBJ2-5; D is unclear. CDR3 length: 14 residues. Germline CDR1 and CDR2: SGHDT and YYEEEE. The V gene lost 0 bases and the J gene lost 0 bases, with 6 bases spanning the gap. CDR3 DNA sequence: TGTGCCAGCAGCTTGGTAGAGTACCAAGAGACCCAGTACTTC. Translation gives CASSLVEYQETQYF.

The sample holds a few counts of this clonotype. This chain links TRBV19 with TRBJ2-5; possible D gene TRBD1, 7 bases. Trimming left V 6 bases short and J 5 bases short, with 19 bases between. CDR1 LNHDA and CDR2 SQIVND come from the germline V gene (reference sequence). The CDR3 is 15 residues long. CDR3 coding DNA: TGTGCCAGTAGCGATCGGGGGACAGAAGCTGAGACCCAGTACTTC. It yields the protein CASSDRGTEAETQYF.